This T cell receptor (beta chain) is drawn from a study of vaccination effects on CD4 cells after COVID-19. After expansion with viral peptide pools in the ViraFEST assay, antigen-specific CD4+ T cells were sequenced. Upon completion of under eleven days in culture, CD4+ T cells were isolated. Vaccinated recipients, who were negative for nucleocapsid antibodies, had no history of SARS-CoV-2 infection. Germline CDR1 and CDR2: MNHEY and SVGAGI. CDR3 length: 16 residues. V was pared by 0 bases and J by 3 bases, with 4 bases of the junction left unmatched. TCRdb's copy holds only in-frame clones and misses some; the assay was immunoSEQ multiplex PCR. This sample yields roughly 67,000 clones, of which over 70% are seen a single time; 8% to 11% belongs to the top ten. This clone was recorded only once. Its antigen is as yet unknown.

This specimen was CD4+ T cells from PBMCs cultured with SARS-CoV-2 spike peptides, taken before COVID-19 vaccination. The V gene is TRBV6-5, the J gene TRBJ2-2, with 7 bases lining up with TRBD1. The TCR originated in a human donor who received a COVID-19 vaccine. The DNA for the CDR3 is TGTGCCAGCAGTTACTCGCAGACAGGGTACACCGGGGAGCTGTTTTTT. Translation gives CASSYSQTGYTGELFF.